This T cell receptor (beta chain) was captured in a study of T cell responses to AZD1222 COVID-19 vaccine. The CDR3 is made up of 14 amino acids. V was pared by 0 bases and J by 5 bases, with 10 bases between. Per the germline V gene, CDR1 is MNHEY and CDR2 is SVGEGT. Produced via immunoSEQ multiplex PCR; TCRdb's table is partial and in-frame only. The sample holds tens of thousands of clones, approximately 90% seen once. The receptor was isolated from an adult who received the AZD1222 COVID-19 vaccine. The chain couples TRBV6-2 or TRBV6-3 to TRBJ1-2; D remains ambiguous. The sample consisted of peripheral blood, taken 28 days after the second AZD1222 dose. CDR3 DNA sequence: TGTGCCAGCAGTTACTCGGTGAGGAATTATGGCTACACCTTC. It specifies CASSYSVRNYGYTF.